Given below is one TCR beta chain in context. The record originates from a study of blood T cell repertoires in COVID-19. Trimming stripped 5 bases from V and 5 bases from J, with 19 bases between. Germline V gene sequence: CDR1 SGHKS, CDR2 YYEKEE (reference sequence). The CDR3 spans 15 residues. The method was immunoSEQ multiplex PCR; TCRdb's version includes in-frame clones alone and lacks a portion of them. The sample carries around 150,000 clones, more than 75% recorded once. Material for sequencing was PBMCs or T cells enriched from blood (not recorded which). This sequence joins TRBV5-5 and TRBJ1-1; possible D gene TRBD1, 5 bases. The TCR originated in a man aged 35 to 55 who had recovered from COVID-19. The CDR3 DNA follows: TGTGCCAGCAGTTGGGGATTGACAGTGGGGACTGAAGCTTTCTTT. Encoded protein: CASSWGLTVGTEAFF.